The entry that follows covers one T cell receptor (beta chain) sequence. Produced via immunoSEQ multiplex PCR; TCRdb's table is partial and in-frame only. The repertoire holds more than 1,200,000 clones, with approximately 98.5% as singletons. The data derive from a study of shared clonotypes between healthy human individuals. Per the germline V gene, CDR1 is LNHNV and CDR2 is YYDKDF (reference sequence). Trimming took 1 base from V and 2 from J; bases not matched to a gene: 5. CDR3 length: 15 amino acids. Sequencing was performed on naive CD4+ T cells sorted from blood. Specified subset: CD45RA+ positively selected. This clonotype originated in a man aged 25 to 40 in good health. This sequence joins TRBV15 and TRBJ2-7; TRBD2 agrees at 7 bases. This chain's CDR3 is CATSRVSGIAYEQYF. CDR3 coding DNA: TGTGCCACCAGCAGAGTGAGCGGGATCGCCTACGAGCAGTACTTC.